What follows are 22 T cell receptor beta chains derived from one specimen sequenced in a study of beta chain features in type 1 diabetes. Expressed TCRB transcripts were sequenced because the isolated RNA had all been reverse transcribed beforehand. The repertoire was sequenced with immunoSEQ multiplex PCR; TCRdb's copy has only in-frame clones and lacks some. The repertoire holds under 400,000 clones, with roughly a fifth as singletons. The sample comprised naive CD4+ T cells from blood. These TCRs come from a woman between 18 and 29 years old in good health.

This clone appeared a few times. The CDR3 reads CASSSNGHTRDTQYF. The CDR3 DNA follows: TGTGCCAGCAGTTCCAATGGACACACCAGAGATACGCAGTATTTT. The chain carries TRBV27 and TRBJ2-3; possible D gene TRBD1, 5 bases. V was shortened by 4 bases and J by 5 bases, with 16 bases between the two germline ends. Looked up from germline, CDR1 is MNHEY and CDR2 is SMNVEV (reference sequence). The CDR3 has 15 residues.

This clone has more than one count but fewer than ten. This chain connects TRBV4-1 to TRBJ2-6; TRBD1 matches at 8 bases. Germline-derived CDR1 and CDR2 are MGHRA and YSYEKL. The CDR3 has 17 amino acids. The ends lost 0 bases at V and 2 bases at J; junction bases unmatched: 3. CDR3 sequence: CASSQDAQGAGANVLTF. CDR3 nucleotides: TGCGCCAGCAGCCAAGATGCACAGGGGGCTGGGGCCAACGTCCTGACTTTC.

The J gene is TRBJ1-1, the V gene TRBV11-2; 9 bases match TRBD1. CDR1 is SGHAT, CDR2 FQNNGV, per germline. The V segment lost 5 bases and the J segment 2 bases; nucleotides outside the gene matches: 6. The CDR3 contains 15 residues. Here the CDR3 reads CASSPRTGANTEAFF. In nucleotides, the CDR3 is TGTGCCAGCAGCCCCCGGACAGGGGCTAACACTGAAGCTTTCTTT.

A few counts support this clone. The chain recombines TRBV7-3 with TRBJ2-7; a possible D gene is TRBD1 (5 bases). V was cut by 5 bases and J by 6 bases, with 14 bases left in between. This CDR3 comprises 13 residues. Germline V gene lookup returns CDR1 SGHTA and CDR2 FQGTGA. CDR3 sequence reads: CASSKQVDGEQYF. In DNA form, the CDR3 reads TGTGCCAGCAGCAAACAGGTGGACGGCGAGCAGTACTTC.

This chain uses TRBV28 with TRBJ2-1; D is perhaps TRBD2 (5 bases). This CDR3 region has 15 residues. V was trimmed by 8 bases and J by 2 bases, leaving 16 bases between them. CDR1 and CDR2 from the germline V gene are MDHEN and SYDVKM. CDR3 nucleotide sequence: TGTGCCAGCCCTAGGTTGGGAGAGCCCTACAATGAGCAGTTCTTC. This gives the protein CASPRLGEPYNEQFF.

This clone was recorded a few times. The chain has TRBV11-2 and TRBJ2-3; 9 bases line up with TRBD2. The CDR3 has 17 amino acids. With V trimmed by 3 bases and J by 0 bases, 7 bases remained unmatched. Germline-derived CDR1 and CDR2 are SGHAT and FQNNGV. In nucleotides, the CDR3 is TGTGCCAGCAGCTTTGGCGGGAGGGCATCAAGCACAGATACGCAGTATTTT. It translates to CASSFGGRASSTDTQYF.

This clone was observed a handful of times. The chain uses TRBV2 and TRBJ1-5; TRBD1 agrees at 8 bases. Looked up from germline, CDR1 is SNHLY and CDR2 is FYNNEI. J gave up 7 bases and V 6 bases, and 5 bases lay outside the gene matches. This CDR3 contains 13 residues. CDR3 region: CASRVQGGQPQHF. CDR3 coding DNA: TGTGCCAGCAGGGTACAGGGGGGCCAGCCCCAGCATTTT.

The CDR3 spells CASSFSSREQFF. CDR3 sequence (DNA): TGTGCCAGCAGCTTCTCATCGCGTGAGCAGTTCTTC. The rearrangement links TRBV7-9 to TRBJ2-1; D gene uncertain. CDR3 length: 12 amino acids. In germline, CDR1 is SEHNR, CDR2 FQNEAQ (reference sequence). V lost 3 bases and J lost 9, with 9 bases in between.

This clone was seen more than once but under ten times. The chain is built from TRBV5-1 and TRBJ2-1, with D unclear. Germline CDR1 is SGHRS and CDR2 is YFSETQ. V was pared by 4 bases and J by 2 bases, with 13 bases between. The CDR3 has 15 residues. The CDR3, as DNA: TGCGCCAGCAGCCTACCGGGTCTAGCCTACAATGAGCAGTTCTTC. This codes for CASSLPGLAYNEQFF.

The gene calls are TRBV20-1 and TRBJ1-1; no clear D gene. This CDR3 region has 10 residues. Germline CDR1 and CDR2: DFQATT and SNEGSKA (reference sequence). V was shortened by 7 bases and J by 0 bases, with 3 bases between the two germline ends. The CDR3 DNA sequence: TGCAGTGGAGTGAACACTGAAGCTTTCTTT. It translates to CSGVNTEAFF.

This clone showed up just a few times. V gene TRBV2 combines with J gene TRBJ2-3; 8 bases map to TRBD1. The germline V gene encodes CDR1 SNHLY and CDR2 FYNNEI. The CDR3 is 12 residues long. V lost 6 bases and J lost 15; bases outside the gene matches: 11. CDR3 in amino acids: CASRPPGQVNYF. The CDR3 region has the DNA TGTGCCAGCAGACCCCCGGGACAGGTTAATTATTTT.

This chain uses TRBV6-1 with TRBJ1-1; perhaps TRBD1 as D (5 bases). V lost 6 bases and J 0 bases, leaving 11 bases between the germline ends. The CDR3 extends over 14 amino acids. The germline gives CDR1 MNHNS, CDR2 SASEGT. CDR3 sequence (DNA): TGTGCCAGCAGAGAGGGACTGCTGAACACTGAAGCTTTCTTT. It specifies CASREGLLNTEAFF.

The chain recombines TRBV13 with TRBJ1-1; no firm D call. The V end was cut by 6 bases, the J end by 0 bases, with 5 bases between. This CDR3 has 12 residues. Looked up from germline, CDR1 is PRHDT and CDR2 is FYEKMQ (reference sequence). The CDR3 region is CASSILNTEAFF. The CDR3 DNA reads as TGTGCCAGCAGTATATTGAACACTGAAGCTTTCTTT. Variable domain in full (rest from reference TRBV13 and TRBJ1-1): AAGVIQSPRHLIKEKRETATLKCYPIPRHDTVYWYQQGPGQDPQFLISFYEKMQSDKGSIPDRFSAQQFSDYHSELNMSSLELGDSALYFCASSILNTEAFFGQGTRLTVV.

This clone came up a few times. The chain is built from TRBV30 and TRBJ2-3, with TRBD2 matching 9 bases. CDR1 and CDR2 from the germline V gene are GTSNPN and SVGIG (reference sequence). There are 14 residues in the CDR3. After removal of 3 bases from V and 4 bases from J, the junction contained 5 bases not matched to a gene. This CDR3 reads CAWSSQRGADTQYF. CDR3 nucleotides: TGTGCCTGGAGCTCCCAGCGGGGGGCAGATACGCAGTATTTT.

In its sample, this clone was seen a few times. The chain employs TRBV5-1 and TRBJ2-1; D possibly corresponds to TRBD1 (6 bases). Trimming cost V 0 bases and J 6 bases, with 10 bases left between them. This CDR3 is 14 amino acids long. Germline-derived CDR1 and CDR2 are SGHRS and YFSETQ. CDR3 sequence (DNA): TGCGCCAGCAGCTTGGGACAGGCCGTCAATGAGCAGTTCTTC. Its translation is CASSLGQAVNEQFF.

The rearrangement uses TRBV7-2 and TRBJ2-1; TRBD2 matches at 12 bases. With 5 bases clipped from V and 4 bases from J, the junction kept 6 bases outside the gene matches. This CDR3 has 16 residues. CDR1 and CDR2 (germline): SGHTA, FQGNSA. For the CDR3, the DNA is TGTGCCAGCAGCCCGAGGACTAGCGGGGCTTACAATGAGCAGTTCTTC. Protein sequence: CASSPRTSGAYNEQFF.

In regard to this clone: The sample contains more than one DNA sequence encoding this CDR3. The genes are TRBV7-2 and TRBJ1-2; D is unclear. Trimming removed 3 bases at V and 0 bases at J, with 5 bases between. The CDR3 runs 13 residues. Germline V gives CDR1 SGHTA, CDR2 FQGNSA. As DNA, the CDR3 is TGTGCCAGCAGCTTGGGAGCTAACTATGGCTACACCTTC. Translated: CASSLGANYGYTF.

This clone was observed a few times. The chain carries TRBV25-1 and TRBJ2-5, with TRBD2 matching 12 bases. This CDR3 is 13 amino acids long. V was pared by 10 bases and J by 2 bases, with 2 bases of the junction left unmatched. Germline V gives CDR1 MGHDK, CDR2 SYGVNS. The CDR3 DNA is TGTGCCACCGGACTAGCGGGACAAGAGACCCAGTACTTC. It encodes CATGLAGQETQYF.

The genes are TRBV4-1 and TRBJ2-2; 8 positions match TRBD2. This CDR3 spans 15 amino acids. CDR1 is MGHRA and CDR2 is YSYEKL in the germline V gene. V gave up 3 bases and J gave up 6 bases; unmatched junction bases: 6. The CDR3 DNA sequence: TGCGCCAGCAGCCAGCCCTCGGGGGGGGCCGGGGAGCTGTTTTTT. Protein product: CASSQPSGGAGELFF.

This clone appeared a few times. The chain joins TRBV30 to TRBJ2-3; 7 nucleotides match TRBD1. CDR1 and CDR2 from the germline V gene are GTSNPN and SVGIG (reference sequence). The junction had 7 bases not matched to a gene; V was cut back by 0 bases and J by 1 base. This CDR3 spans 16 amino acids. CDR3 coding DNA: TGTGCCTGGAGTGTCGAACTCGGACAGGGCACAGATACGCAGTATTTT. Translating gives CAWSVELGQGTDTQYF.

The chain is built from TRBV5-4 and TRBJ2-7, with 10 bases aligning to TRBD2. The germline V gene encodes CDR1 SGHNT and CDR2 YYREEE (reference sequence). V lost 0 bases to trimming and J lost 0 bases; unmatched junction nucleotides: 3. The length of the CDR3 is 16 residues. CDR3 nucleotides: TGTGCCAGCAGCTTGGCTAGCGGGAGCCACTCCTACGAGCAGTACTTC. This codes for CASSLASGSHSYEQYF.

This clone was recorded a few times. The chain employs TRBV30 and TRBJ2-1; D might be TRBD2 (5 bases). The CDR3 is 14 amino acids. Per the germline V gene, CDR1 is GTSNPN and CDR2 is SVGIG (reference sequence). Trimming left V 1 base short and J 6 bases short, with 13 bases between. CDR3 DNA: TGTGCCTGGAGTGACTGGGCTAGCCGCAATGAGCAGTTCTTC. Amino acids: CAWSDWASRNEQFF.